This TCR beta chain was profiled in a study of T cells in Graves' hyperthyroidism and ophthalmopathy. This CDR3 is built from 18 residues. V lost 1 base and J lost 2; bases outside the gene matches: 10. CDR1 is SQVTM and CDR2 is ANQGSEA in the germline V gene. Study results and caveats: Among thyroid clonotypes expanded above 0.001, most also appeared in blood.

These patients, aged 18 to 65, had recently diagnosed hyperthyroidism lasting under 2 months. The PBMCs studied were ones that came from about 10 ml fresh peripheral blood. The TCR beta CDR3 regions underwent amplification using RNA transcripts as the source. Initially, a first-round RT-PCR of the TCR CDR3 employed the HTBI primer set. TCRdb itself ran the multiplex PCR reads through MiXCR, one entry per CDR3 protein. The sample records fewer than 400,000 distinct CDR3 sequences, around 16% being singletons. A remark on this clonotype: Its antigen remains unidentified.

The sequenced sample consisted of blood. This sequence originates from a man between 25 and 39 years old with Graves' hyperthyroidism. V is TRBV29-1 and J is TRBJ2-6; 8 bases match TRBD2. The CDR3 here is CSVEVPGTRYAGANVLTF. The CDR3 DNA reads as TGCAGCGTTGAAGTCCCAGGGACTAGATATGCTGGGGCCAACGTCCTGACTTTC.